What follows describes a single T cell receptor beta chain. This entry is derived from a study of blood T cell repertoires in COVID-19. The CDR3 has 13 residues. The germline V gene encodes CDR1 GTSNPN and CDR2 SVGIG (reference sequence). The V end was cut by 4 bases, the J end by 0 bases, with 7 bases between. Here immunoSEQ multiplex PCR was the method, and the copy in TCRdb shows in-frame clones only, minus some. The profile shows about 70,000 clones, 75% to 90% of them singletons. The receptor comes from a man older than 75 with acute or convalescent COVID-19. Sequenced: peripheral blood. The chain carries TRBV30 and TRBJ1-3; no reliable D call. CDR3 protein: CAWIPSSGNTIYF. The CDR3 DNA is TGTGCCTGGATCCCCAGCTCTGGAAACACCATATATTTT.